Listed below are T cell receptor beta chains from one sample, sequenced in a study of T cell changes during pregnancy in multiple sclerosis. The data were produced by immunoSEQ multiplex PCR, yet TCRdb's version contains in-frame clones alone and is incomplete. The sample contains about 38,000 clones, nearly 95% of which appear only once. The sequenced sample was CD4+ T cells from peripheral blood mononuclear cells, obtained after pregnancy. The source is a female donor in good health, enrolled as a control in a pregnancy study. Each CDR3 is given with its conserved first and last residue. The D gene is left open where the match is weak. The listing skips clone size in some rows; elsewhere it reads once, few, many or a size class.

D gene	clone size	V gene	J gene	CDR3 protein	CDR3 DNA
TRBD1	NA	TRBV5-1	TRBJ2-3	CASGSGQLTDTQYF	TGCGCCAGCGGGTCGGGACAGCTAACAGATACGCAGTATTTT
TRBD1	NA	TRBV11-2	TRBJ1-1	CASNTPPGGGNTEAFF	TGTGCCAGCAACACCCCCCCAGGGGGAGGTAACACTGAAGCTTTCTTT
TRBD1	NA	TRBV5-1	TRBJ2-5	CASHEGQGGIETQYF	TGCGCCAGCCATGAGGGACAGGGAGGGATAGAGACCCAGTACTTC
NA	NA	TRBV2	TRBJ2-1	CASMGTGEQFF	TGTGCCAGCATGGGGACTGGTGAGCAGTTCTTC
NA	once	TRBV6-6	TRBJ1-1	CASGLAPFTEAFF	TGTGCCAGCGGCCTGGCCCCATTCACTGAAGCTTTCTTT
NA	NA	TRBV29-1	TRBJ1-3	CSVKQVSGNTIYF	TGCAGCGTTAAGCAGGTCTCTGGAAACACCATATATTTT
NA	NA	TRBV21-1	TRBJ2-5	CASSKVQVRGTQYF	TGTGCCAGCAGCAAAGTGCAGGTTCGTGGGACCCAGTACTTC
NA	NA	TRBV30	TRBJ2-2	CAWTKTNTGELFF	TGTGCCTGGACAAAGACAAACACCGGGGAGCTGTTTTTT
TRBD1	NA	TRBV6-1	TRBJ1-3	CASSDRDRVAGNTIYF	TGTGCCAGCAGTGACCGGGACAGGGTAGCTGGAAACACCATATATTTT
TRBD2	NA	TRBV7-9	TRBJ2-3	CASSSVAGSTDTQYF	TGTGCCAGCAGCTCCGTAGCGGGAAGCACAGATACGCAGTATTTT
NA	NA	TRBV6-6	TRBJ1-2	CAGRSTSYGYTF	TGTGCCGGTCGGAGCACTAGCTATGGCTACACCTTC
TRBD2	NA	TRBV10-2	TRBJ2-7	CASSPGLAGSSYEQYF	TGCGCCAGCAGTCCTGGACTAGCGGGGAGCTCCTACGAGCAGTACTTC
TRBD2	NA	TRBV7-9	TRBJ2-1	CASSLVLAGGPNEQFF	TGTGCCAGCAGCTTAGTACTAGCGGGAGGGCCCAATGAGCAGTTCTTC
NA	NA	TRBV13	TRBJ2-7	CASSLNRLSYEQYF	TGTGCCAGCAGCTTAAACAGGCTATCCTACGAGCAGTACTTC
TRBD2	NA	TRBV10-3	TRBJ2-2	CAISESRTSRTGELFF	TGTGCCATCAGTGAGTCTCGGACTAGCAGGACCGGGGAGCTGTTTTTT
NA	NA	TRBV27	TRBJ2-6	CASSSPPAPQGSGANVLTF	TGTGCCAGCAGTTCGCCCCCGGCCCCACAGGGCAGTGGGGCCAACGTCCTGACTTTC
TRBD1	once	TRBV11-3	TRBJ1-1	CASSQGQGSGNTEAFF	TGTGCCAGCAGCCAGGGACAGGGTTCGGGGAACACTGAAGCTTTCTTT
NA	NA	TRBV6-1	TRBJ1-1	CASSETVEAFF	TGTGCCAGCAGTGAGACAGTTGAAGCTTTCTTT
TRBD2	once	TRBV30	TRBJ2-2	CAWSVISGGGTGELFF	TGTGCCTGGAGTGTAATTAGCGGGGGAGGGACCGGGGAGCTGTTTTTT
TRBD2	NA	TRBV2	TRBJ2-7	CASSGLASEQYF	TGTGCCAGCAGTGGACTAGCTAGCGAGCAGTACTTC
NA	NA	TRBV12-5	TRBJ1-1	CASGTGNGHTEAFF	TGTGCTAGTGGGACCGGGAACGGACACACTGAAGCTTTCTTT
TRBD1	NA	TRBV30	TRBJ1-2	CAWSVGTDYGYTF	TGTGCCTGGAGTGTAGGGACAGACTATGGCTACACCTTC
NA	NA	TRBV6-4	TRBJ1-1	CASSRTLQTEAFF	TGTGCCAGCAGTCGGACACTTCAGACTGAAGCTTTCTTT
NA	once	TRBV6-1	TRBJ2-7	CASSPRDTSYEQYF	TGTGCCAGCAGCCCCCGGGACACTTCCTACGAGCAGTACTTC
NA	NA	TRBV27	TRBJ2-7	CASRTGGVHEQYF	TGTGCCAGCAGAACAGGGGGGGTCCACGAGCAGTACTTC
TRBD1	NA	TRBV30	TRBJ1-6	CAWTRTGGYGSPLHF	TGTGCCTGGACCCGGACAGGGGGCTATGGTTCACCCCTCCACTTT
TRBD1	NA	TRBV5-1	TRBJ1-5	CASSLEGGGIQPQHF	TGCGCCAGCAGCTTGGAAGGGGGCGGGATTCAGCCCCAGCATTTT
NA	NA	TRBV4-3	TRBJ1-1	CASSQDLGGGHTEAFF	TGCGCCAGCAGCCAAGATCTTGGGGGGGGTCACACTGAAGCTTTCTTT
NA	once	TRBV28	TRBJ1-2	CASSLLAGSGYTF	TGTGCCAGCAGTTTATTAGCAGGGTCGGGCTACACCTTC
TRBD1	NA	TRBV6-1	TRBJ1-1	CASRLSTGSNTEAFF	TGTGCCAGCAGGCTTTCGACAGGGTCTAACACTGAAGCTTTCTTT
TRBD1	NA	TRBV2	TRBJ2-1	CASSQSGGLYNEQFF	TGTGCCAGCAGCCAATCAGGGGGCCTCTACAATGAGCAGTTCTTC
NA	NA	TRBV11-2	TRBJ1-2	CASSLGDTLGGYTF	TGTGCCAGCAGCTTAGGGGACACCCTAGGGGGCTACACCTTC
TRBD2	once	TRBV14	TRBJ2-5	CASSQVKGLAGETQYF	TGTGCCAGCAGCCAAGTAAAAGGACTAGCGGGGGAGACCCAGTACTTC
NA	once	TRBV2	TRBJ2-2	CASSGGAGELFF	TGTGCCAGCAGTGGGGGGGCCGGGGAGCTGTTTTTT
TRBD2	few	TRBV6-1	TRBJ2-3	CASSEYGDSGGAADTQYF	TGTGCCAGCAGTGAATATGGGGATAGCGGGGGGGCAGCAGATACGCAGTATTTT
NA	NA	TRBV5-4	TRBJ1-2	CASSLAGSDYYGYTF	TGTGCCAGCAGCTTGGCTGGGAGCGACTACTATGGCTACACCTTC
NA	NA	TRBV7-9	TRBJ2-7	CASSLWGVGNEQYF	TGTGCCAGCAGCTTATGGGGGGTGGGGAACGAGCAGTACTTC
TRBD1	NA	TRBV5-1	TRBJ1-2	CASSYRGENYGYTF	TGCGCCAGCAGCTACAGGGGAGAAAACTATGGCTACACCTTC
NA	NA	TRBV12-5	TRBJ1-4	CASGPPEGEKLFF	TGTGCTAGTGGTCCTCCGGAGGGTGAAAAACTGTTTTTT
NA	NA	TRBV2	TRBJ1-2	CASTKDTPANYGYTF	TGTGCCAGCACCAAAGACACGCCAGCTAACTATGGCTACACCTTC
NA	once	TRBV6-1	TRBJ2-7	CASSDEGPTYEQYF	TGTGCCAGCAGTGATGAGGGCCCCACCTACGAGCAGTACTTC
TRBD2	NA	TRBV14	TRBJ2-7	CASSQDRGGSYEQYF	TGTGCCAGCAGCCAAGATCGGGGGGGCTCCTACGAGCAGTACTTC
TRBD2	NA	TRBV5-1	TRBJ2-1	CASSLGSGRGDEQFF	TGCGCCAGCAGCTTGGGTAGCGGGAGAGGGGATGAGCAGTTCTTC
TRBD2	NA	TRBV19	TRBJ2-7	CASSTTGLAGVIHF	TGTGCCAGTAGTACCACCGGACTAGCGGGAGTGATCCACTTC
NA	NA	TRBV15	TRBJ1-5	CATSRSQDEPQHF	TGTGCCACCAGCAGAAGCCAAGATGAGCCCCAGCATTTT
TRBD1	NA	TRBV30	TRBJ1-4	CAWSFQGATNEKLFF	TGTGCCTGGAGTTTCCAGGGGGCAACTAATGAAAAACTGTTTTTT